The entry below gives a single T cell receptor (beta chain) sequence along with its context. At least ten counts were recorded for this clonotype. It lacks a known antigen. Germline is not matched at one junction end, which may reflect a read error. TCRdb records Illumina HiSeq 2500 as the sequencer. Quantitative 5'-RACE with molecular barcodes was the method used to prepare the TCR beta libraries. As for the authors' bioinformatics: To identify disease-linked TCR variants, a new computational method was used, one built on a probabilistic model of VDJ rearrangement. Starting from the raw public reads, TCRdb applied fastp trimming at Q25, assembled clones with MiXCR and retained in-frame beta chains. All rows with the same CDR3 protein become a single entry with the most common DNA and genes. What appears here as the V and J calls and clone size reflects TCRdb's work, not the paper's. This sample has 250,000 to 400,000 distinct CDR3 sequences in its table, and around 10% of those were observed once. The biggest ten clones account for 9.1% of the sample.

The sample originates from a study of CD8 T cells in ankylosing spondylitis (dated by TCRdb to about 2017). About the full investigation: To find TCR variants linked to disease, the study profiled T cell receptor beta repertoires in ankylosing spondylitis patients and healthy donors. In total, the full study cohort was made up of 108 healthy donors and 25 ankylosing spondylitis patients. Peripheral blood samples were taken, and synovial fluid was additionally collected from ankylosing spondylitis patients.

Results and caveats for the whole study, not just this receptor: Some motif variants were previously reported in synovial fluid and blood of reactive arthritis patients, suggesting common disease-initiation mechanisms. The disease-linked clones showed a CD8+ phenotype and occurred at relatively low frequencies in peripheral blood. A TCR beta motif of several highly homologous amino acid variants appeared characteristic of blood from ankylosing spondylitis patients. The disease-linked clones were reported as significantly enriched in matched synovial fluid samples from ankylosing spondylitis patients.

CDR1 SGHTA and CDR2 FQGNSA are derived from the germline V gene. The CDR3 sequence holds 16 residues, the cysteine and phenylalanine included. Just CDR3 DNA is preserved here, 48 bases in frame from base 1. The receptor chain draws on TRBV7-2 and TRBJ2-3; 10 nucleotides in the junction match TRBD2. The TCR sequence derives from a female donor with ankylosing spondylitis or in good health (not recorded which). The sequenced material came from blood, either unsorted or a sorted T cell fraction (not recorded which). The DNA sequence reads TGTGCCAGCAGCCTAGCGGGAGTTCGGAGCACAGATACGCAGTATTTT. It is translated as CASSLAGVRSTDTQYF.